This entry lists 8 T cell receptor beta chains sequenced from one sample in a study of cytomegalovirus exposure and HLA in healthy donors. The PCR was carried out with 60 Vbeta primers and 13 Jbeta primers. The repertoire was sequenced with immunoSEQ multiplex PCR; TCRdb's copy has only in-frame clones and lacks some. The sample contains 45,000 to 70,000 clones, around four fifths of which appear only once. The sequencing input was PBMCs. The origin of the receptors is a man over 45 in good health and CMV-seronegative.

The V gene is TRBV7-2, the J gene TRBJ1-1, with D perhaps matching TRBD1 (6 bases). This CDR3 region has 13 residues. Trimming pared 2 bases from V and 3 bases from J, leaving 7 bases between. Germline V CDR1 and CDR2: SGHTA, FQGNSA. The CDR3 DNA sequence: TGTGCCAGCAGCTTAACAGGGTACACTGAAGCTTTCTTT. It translates to CASSLTGYTEAFF.

This rearrangement joins TRBV15 to TRBJ1-4; D gene unclear. Per the germline V gene, CDR1 is LNHNV and CDR2 is YYDKDF (reference sequence). The CDR3 spans 13 residues. Deletions cut 7 bases from V and 5 bases from J, with 11 bases between. The CDR3 region has the DNA TGTGCCACCACCAACTTCGGGAATGAAAAACTGTTTTTT. This encodes CATTNFGNEKLFF.

This clone was observed a few times. The chain carries TRBV29-1 and TRBJ1-2, with 11 nucleotides matching TRBD1. The J segment lost 7 bases and the V segment lost 1 base, leaving 5 bases of the junction unmatched. This CDR3 comprises 14 residues. Germline V CDR1 and CDR2: SQVTM, ANQGSEA. CDR3 in amino acids: CSVEGDRGGFGYTF. The DNA for the CDR3 is TGCAGCGTTGAAGGGGACAGGGGGGGATTTGGCTACACCTTC.

The V call is TRBV5-1, the J call TRBJ2-2; 13 positions agree with TRBD2. The V and J ends lost 6 bases and 6 bases, in that order; junction bases with no gene match: 14. The germline V gene has CDR1 SGHRS and CDR2 YFSETQ. CDR3 length: 18 residues. The CDR3 DNA follows: TGCGCCAGCACCAGATACACTAGCGGGGGGGCCAAGGCCGGGGAGCTGTTTTTT. Translated, it gives CASTRYTSGGAKAGELFF.

This clone showed up just once. This rearrangement joins TRBV7-3 to TRBJ1-1; TRBD1 is a possible D gene (6 bases). The length of the CDR3 is 16 residues. Germline CDR1 and CDR2: SGHTA and FQGTGA. The V and J ends lost 2 bases and 4 bases respectively, with 17 bases between them. CDR3 sequence (DNA): TGTGCCAGCAGCTTAGAAGGGCCAGGGGCAGGCACTGAAGCTTTCTTT. The encoded protein is CASSLEGPGAGTEAFF.

CDR3 amino acids: CAVAWDRGNYGYTF. The CDR3 region has the DNA TGTGCCGTAGCCTGGGACAGGGGCAACTATGGCTACACCTTC. The chain links TRBV4-2 to TRBJ1-2; 10 bases agree with TRBD1. Germline loops: CDR1 LGHNA, CDR2 YNFKEQ. The V segment lost 11 bases and the J segment 2 bases; nucleotides outside the gene matches: 8. The CDR3 covers 14 residues.

The chain links TRBV4-3 to TRBJ2-7; the D gene is possibly TRBD1 (7 bases). The length of the CDR3 is 15 residues. Looked up from germline, CDR1 is LGHNA and CDR2 is YSLEER. Trimming shortened V by 2 bases and J by 3 bases, and 14 bases separated the two germline ends. CDR3 DNA: TGCGCCAGCAGCCAAAGAGGGCAGGGGGGCTACGAGCAGTACTTC. Amino acid sequence: CASSQRGQGGYEQYF.

The chain has TRBV2 and TRBJ2-3, with 8 positions matching TRBD2. The V gene's germline CDR1 is SNHLY and CDR2 FYNNEI. This CDR3 region has 15 residues. The V gene end was trimmed by 5 bases and the J gene end by 4 bases; junction bases not matched to a gene: 8. CDR3 loop: CASSPGGKRPDTQYF. The CDR3 DNA is TGTGCCAGCAGTCCGGGGGGGAAGCGGCCAGATACGCAGTATTTT.